Listed here is a single T cell receptor (beta chain). Which antigen it targets is not known. One base away there is no much larger clone; base qualities are not given. The donors were included in the validation cohort of around 120 subjects, a group kept apart from the roughly 670-subject first cohort. From its cysteine to its phenylalanine, the CDR3 spans 16 amino acids. The entry retains the CDR3 DNA only, 48 bases that are in frame from base 1. V is reduced by 2 bases and J by 4 bases, leaving a spacing of 15 bases between them. According to the germline V gene (reference sequence), CDR1 reads PRHDT and CDR2 reads FYEKMQ. This sample was included in a study of cytomegalovirus exposure and HLA in healthy donors (dated by TCRdb to the late 2010s). General notes on the study: The 670 or so repertoires of the first cohort and the roughly 110 validation repertoires were produced on the same platform, according to a later analysis. The study was designed to test whether signatures of past pathogen exposure could be identified by cataloging public T cell receptors. A separate validation cohort of about 110 different subjects was used in addition to the approximately 640-subject first cohort. High-throughput TCR immunosequencing, statistical association of individual TCRs with disease status, and machine learning were combined to predict cytomegalovirus infection status.

The library was produced with the immunoSEQ multiplex PCR assay. Regarding the original processing steps: A statistical classification framework was built to diagnose cytomegalovirus status from the catalog of TCR beta chain sequences. What TCRdb holds here is the immuneACCESS table cut down to in-frame rearrangements. Part of the clones is not present; checked against another copy, under half of the missing clones reflect an unresolved V gene, and the others are unexplained. The DNA was the basis for D and trimming; V, J and clone size are from that table. The sample table shows more than 250,000 clones, and 75% to 90% are seen once. Jointly, the top ten make up 1% to 1.5% of the sample. The study at large found these results: The study listed 170 or so TCR beta chains as associated with cytomegalovirus. The classifier was reported to diagnose cytomegalovirus status with high specificity and sensitivity in both the original cohort and the validation cohort. Most TCR sequences were seen in very few donors, while some public TCRs were found in many individuals. The authors suggested that the approach could potentially be generalized to other disease states and immunological phenotypes. A later analysis lacked HLA typing for the validation cohort, so it scored co-occurrence in that cohort across all 110 or so repertoires. A later analysis found that TCRs clustered in the first cohort also tended to co-occur in the 120 or so validation repertoires, with 94% of cluster scores above 0. Three of the identified cytomegalovirus-associated TCR beta chains were confirmed in vitro to be specific for cytomegalovirus antigens.

This receptor was identified in a woman between 25 and 40 years old in good health and CMV-seropositive. The V and J genes are TRBV13 and TRBJ1-3; the D gene remains uncertain. Sample: PBMCs. The DNA sequence reads TGTGCCAGCAGCTTAAGGCCCTTTATCAGGGGAAACACCATATATTTT. This translates into CASSLRPFIRGNTIYF. The reference TRBV13 and TRBJ1-3 proteins fill in what lies around the CDR3, so the full variable domain reads AAGVIQSPRHLIKEKRETATLKCYPIPRHDTVYWYQQGPGQDPQFLISFYEKMQSDKGSIPDRFSAQQFSDYHSELNMSSLELGDSALYFCASSLRPFIRGNTIYFGEGSWLTVV.